This T cell receptor (beta chain) was documented in a study of PD-L1 blockade in urothelial cancer. Study-wide context: Specimens of blood held a median count of about 150,000 T cells.

As for time point: pretreatment peripheral blood. Spiking each PCR with synthetic TCR analog templates was performed. The assay was immunoSEQ multiplex PCR, and TCRdb's table has in-frame clones only and misses some. Of approximately 67,000 clones listed, approximately 83% were seen once; the top ten hold about 16%. The CDR3 is 15 amino acids. The ends lost 5 bases at V and 2 bases at J; junction bases unmatched: 7. Germline CDR1 reads SGHTA; CDR2 reads FQGTGA. This sequence was found in a man aged 55 to 69 with urothelial cancer. The genes are TRBV7-3 and TRBJ2-3, with 7 bases aligning to TRBD1. Sequenced material: PBMCs, taken around atezolizumab (anti-PD-L1) treatment. The CDR3 bases are TGTGCCAGCAGCCCACAGGGGTTGGACACAGATACGCAGTATTTT. Its translation is CASSPQGLDTDTQYF.